This TCR beta chain comes out of a study of OX40 agonist ivuxolimab in advanced cancers. Points from the study as a whole: Partial responders receiving 0.1-3.0 mg/kg showed among the lowest clonal expansion.

A word on this clone: The antigen is not known.

Autoimmune disease history or systemic immunosuppression meant exclusion. The assay was immunoSEQ multiplex PCR, and TCRdb's table has in-frame clones only and misses some. The sample carries 70,000 or so clones, 85% to 90% recorded once. The origin of this receptor is an adult with an advanced solid tumor such as melanoma, head and neck, liver or kidney cancer. Sample: CD4+ or CD8+ T cells sorted from blood, taken in a trial of the OX40 agonist ivuxolimab.

In nucleotides, the CDR3 is TGTGCCATCGGCCCTAGCGGGTCAGATACGCAGTATTTT. This encodes CAIGPSGSDTQYF. This sequence joins TRBV10-3 and TRBJ2-3; 8 bases agree with TRBD2. Germline CDR1 ENHRY, CDR2 SYGVKD. Unmatched junction bases numbered 5, after V lost 8 bases and J lost 4 bases. This CDR3 comprises 13 residues.